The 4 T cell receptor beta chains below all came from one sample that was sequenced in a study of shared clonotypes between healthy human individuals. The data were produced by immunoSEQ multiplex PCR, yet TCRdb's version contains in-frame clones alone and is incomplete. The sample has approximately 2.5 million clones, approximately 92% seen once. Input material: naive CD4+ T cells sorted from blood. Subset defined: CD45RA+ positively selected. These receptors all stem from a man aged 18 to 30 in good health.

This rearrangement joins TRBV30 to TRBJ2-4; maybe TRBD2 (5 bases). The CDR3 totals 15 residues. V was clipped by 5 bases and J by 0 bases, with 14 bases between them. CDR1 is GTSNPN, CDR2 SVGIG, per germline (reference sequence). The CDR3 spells CAWGRRAVAKNIQYF. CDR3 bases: TGTGCCTGGGGAAGAAGAGCGGTAGCCAAAAACATTCAGTACTTC. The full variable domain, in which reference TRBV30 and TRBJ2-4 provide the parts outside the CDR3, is SQTIHQWPATLVQPVGSPLSLECTVEGTSNPNLYWYRQAAGRGLQLLFYSVGIGQISSEVPQNLSASRPQDRQFILSSKKLLLSDSGFYLCAWGRRAVAKNIQYFGAGTRLSVL.

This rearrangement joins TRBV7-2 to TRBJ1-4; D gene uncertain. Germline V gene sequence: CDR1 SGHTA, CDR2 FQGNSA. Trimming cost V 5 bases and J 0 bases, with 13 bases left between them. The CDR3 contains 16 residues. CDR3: CASSPNGPTTNEKLFF. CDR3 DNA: TGTGCCAGCAGCCCCAATGGTCCAACAACTAATGAAAAACTGTTTTTT.

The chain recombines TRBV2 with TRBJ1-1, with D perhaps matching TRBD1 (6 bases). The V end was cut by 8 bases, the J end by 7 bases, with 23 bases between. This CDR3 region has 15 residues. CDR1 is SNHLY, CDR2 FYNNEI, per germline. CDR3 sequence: CASVRGGRGTSEAFF. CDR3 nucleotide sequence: TGTGCCAGCGTCAGGGGCGGACGGGGAACAAGTGAAGCTTTCTTT.

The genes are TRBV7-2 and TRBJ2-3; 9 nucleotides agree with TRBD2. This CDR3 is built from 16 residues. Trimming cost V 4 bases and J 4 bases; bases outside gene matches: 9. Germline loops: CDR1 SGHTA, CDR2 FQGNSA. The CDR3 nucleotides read TGTGCCAGCAGCTACCTCGGTGTAGCGGGAGCAGATACGCAGTATTTT. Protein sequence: CASSYLGVAGADTQYF.